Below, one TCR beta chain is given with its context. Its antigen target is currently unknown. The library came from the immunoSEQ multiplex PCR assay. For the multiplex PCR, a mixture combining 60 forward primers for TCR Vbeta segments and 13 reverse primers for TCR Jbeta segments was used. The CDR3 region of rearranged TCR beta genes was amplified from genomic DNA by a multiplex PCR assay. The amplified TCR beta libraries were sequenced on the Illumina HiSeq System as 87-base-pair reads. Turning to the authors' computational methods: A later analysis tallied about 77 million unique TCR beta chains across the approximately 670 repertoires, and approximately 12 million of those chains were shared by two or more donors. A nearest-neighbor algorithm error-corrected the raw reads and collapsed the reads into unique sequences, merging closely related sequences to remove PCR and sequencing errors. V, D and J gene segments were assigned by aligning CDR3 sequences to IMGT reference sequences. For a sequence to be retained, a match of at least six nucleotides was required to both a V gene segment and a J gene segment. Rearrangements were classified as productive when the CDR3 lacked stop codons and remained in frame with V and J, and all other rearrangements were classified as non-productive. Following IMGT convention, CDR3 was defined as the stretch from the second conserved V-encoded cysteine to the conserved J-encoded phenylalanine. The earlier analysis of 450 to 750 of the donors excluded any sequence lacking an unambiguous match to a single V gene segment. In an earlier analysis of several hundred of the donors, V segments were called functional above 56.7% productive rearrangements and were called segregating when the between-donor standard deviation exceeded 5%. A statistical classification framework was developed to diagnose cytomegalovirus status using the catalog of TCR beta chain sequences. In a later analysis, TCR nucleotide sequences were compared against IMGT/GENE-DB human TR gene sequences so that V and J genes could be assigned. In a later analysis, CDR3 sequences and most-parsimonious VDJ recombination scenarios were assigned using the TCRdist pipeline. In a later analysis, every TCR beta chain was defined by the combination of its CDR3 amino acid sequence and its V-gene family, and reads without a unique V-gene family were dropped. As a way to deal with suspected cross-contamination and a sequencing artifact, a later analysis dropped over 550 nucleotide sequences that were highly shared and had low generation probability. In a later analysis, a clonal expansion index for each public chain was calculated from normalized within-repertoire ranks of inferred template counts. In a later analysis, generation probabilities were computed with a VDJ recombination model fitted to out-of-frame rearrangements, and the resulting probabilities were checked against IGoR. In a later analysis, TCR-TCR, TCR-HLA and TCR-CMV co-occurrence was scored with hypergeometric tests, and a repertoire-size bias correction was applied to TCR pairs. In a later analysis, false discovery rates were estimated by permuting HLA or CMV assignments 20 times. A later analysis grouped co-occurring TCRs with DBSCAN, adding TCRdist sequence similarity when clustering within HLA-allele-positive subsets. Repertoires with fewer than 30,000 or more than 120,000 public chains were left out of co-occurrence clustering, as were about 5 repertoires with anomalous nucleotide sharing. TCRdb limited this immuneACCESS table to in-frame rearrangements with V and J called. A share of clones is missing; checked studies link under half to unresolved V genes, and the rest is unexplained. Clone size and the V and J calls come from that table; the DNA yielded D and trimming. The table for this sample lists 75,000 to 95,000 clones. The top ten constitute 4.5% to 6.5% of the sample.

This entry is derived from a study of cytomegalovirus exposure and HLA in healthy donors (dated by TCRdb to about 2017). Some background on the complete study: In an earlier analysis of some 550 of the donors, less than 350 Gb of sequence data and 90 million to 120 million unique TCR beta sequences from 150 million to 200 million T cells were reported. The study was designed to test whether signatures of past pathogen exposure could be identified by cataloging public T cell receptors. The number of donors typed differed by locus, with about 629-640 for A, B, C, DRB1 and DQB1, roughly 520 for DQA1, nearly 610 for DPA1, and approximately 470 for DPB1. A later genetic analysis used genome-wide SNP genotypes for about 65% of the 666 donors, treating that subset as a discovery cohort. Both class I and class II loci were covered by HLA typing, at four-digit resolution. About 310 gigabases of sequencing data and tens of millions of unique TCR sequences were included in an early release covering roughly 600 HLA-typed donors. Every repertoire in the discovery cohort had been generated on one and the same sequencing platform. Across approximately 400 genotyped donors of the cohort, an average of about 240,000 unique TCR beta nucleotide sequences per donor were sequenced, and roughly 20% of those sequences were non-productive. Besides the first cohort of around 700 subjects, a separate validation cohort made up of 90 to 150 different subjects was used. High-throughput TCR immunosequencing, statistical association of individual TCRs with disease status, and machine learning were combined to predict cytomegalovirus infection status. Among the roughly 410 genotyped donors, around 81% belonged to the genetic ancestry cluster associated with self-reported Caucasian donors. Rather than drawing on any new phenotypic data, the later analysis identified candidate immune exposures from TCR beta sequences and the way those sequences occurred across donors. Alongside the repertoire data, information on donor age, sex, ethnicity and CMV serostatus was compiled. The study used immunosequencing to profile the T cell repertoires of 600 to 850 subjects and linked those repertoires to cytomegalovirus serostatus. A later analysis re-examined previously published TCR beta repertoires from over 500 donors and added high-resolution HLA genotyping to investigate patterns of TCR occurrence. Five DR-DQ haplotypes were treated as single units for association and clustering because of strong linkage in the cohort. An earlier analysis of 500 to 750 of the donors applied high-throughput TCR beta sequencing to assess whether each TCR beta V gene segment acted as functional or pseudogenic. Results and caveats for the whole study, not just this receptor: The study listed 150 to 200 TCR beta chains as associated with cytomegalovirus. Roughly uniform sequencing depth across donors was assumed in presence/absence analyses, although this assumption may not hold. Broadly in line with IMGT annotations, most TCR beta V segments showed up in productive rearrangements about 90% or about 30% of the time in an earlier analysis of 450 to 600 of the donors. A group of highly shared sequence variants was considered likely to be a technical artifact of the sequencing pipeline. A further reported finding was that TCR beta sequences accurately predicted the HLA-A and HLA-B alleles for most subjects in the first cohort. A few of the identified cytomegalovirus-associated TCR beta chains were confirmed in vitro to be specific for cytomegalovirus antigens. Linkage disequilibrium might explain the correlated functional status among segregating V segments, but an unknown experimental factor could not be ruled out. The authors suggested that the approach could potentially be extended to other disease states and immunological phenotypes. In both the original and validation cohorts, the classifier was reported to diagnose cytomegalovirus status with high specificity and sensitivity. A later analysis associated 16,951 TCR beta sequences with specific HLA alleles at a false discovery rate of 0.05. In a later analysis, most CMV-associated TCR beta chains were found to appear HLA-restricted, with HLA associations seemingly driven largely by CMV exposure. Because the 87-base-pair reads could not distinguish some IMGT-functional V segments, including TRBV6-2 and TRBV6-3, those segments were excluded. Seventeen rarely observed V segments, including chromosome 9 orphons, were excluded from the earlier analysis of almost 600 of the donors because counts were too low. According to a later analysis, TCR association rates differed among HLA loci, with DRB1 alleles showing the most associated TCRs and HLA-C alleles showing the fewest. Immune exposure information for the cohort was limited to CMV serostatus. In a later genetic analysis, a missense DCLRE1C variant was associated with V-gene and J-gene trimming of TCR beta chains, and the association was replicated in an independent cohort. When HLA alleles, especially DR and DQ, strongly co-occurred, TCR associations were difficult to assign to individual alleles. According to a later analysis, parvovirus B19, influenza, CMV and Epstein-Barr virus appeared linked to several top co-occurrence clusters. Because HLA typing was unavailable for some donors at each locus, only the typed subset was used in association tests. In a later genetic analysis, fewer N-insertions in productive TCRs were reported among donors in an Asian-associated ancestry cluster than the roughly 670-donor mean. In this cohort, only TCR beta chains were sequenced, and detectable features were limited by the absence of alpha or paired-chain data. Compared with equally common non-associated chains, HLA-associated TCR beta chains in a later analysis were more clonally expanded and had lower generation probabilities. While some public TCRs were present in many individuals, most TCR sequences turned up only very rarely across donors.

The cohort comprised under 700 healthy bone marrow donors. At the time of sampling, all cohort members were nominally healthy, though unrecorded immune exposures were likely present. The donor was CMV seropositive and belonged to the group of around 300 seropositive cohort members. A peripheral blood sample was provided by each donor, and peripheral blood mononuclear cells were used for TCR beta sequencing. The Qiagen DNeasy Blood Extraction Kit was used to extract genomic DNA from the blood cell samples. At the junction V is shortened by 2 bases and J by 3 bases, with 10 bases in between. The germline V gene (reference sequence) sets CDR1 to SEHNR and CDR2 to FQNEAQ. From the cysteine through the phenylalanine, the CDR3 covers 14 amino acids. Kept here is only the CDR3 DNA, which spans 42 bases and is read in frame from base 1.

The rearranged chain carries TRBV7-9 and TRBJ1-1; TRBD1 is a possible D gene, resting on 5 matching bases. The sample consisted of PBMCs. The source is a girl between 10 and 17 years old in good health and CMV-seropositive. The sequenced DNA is TGTGCCAGCAGCTTACAGGGTACGGACACTGAAGCTTTCTTT. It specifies CASSLQGTDTEAFF. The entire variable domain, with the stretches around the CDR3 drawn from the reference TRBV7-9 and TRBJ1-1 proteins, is DTGVSQNPRHKITKRGQNVTFRCDPISEHNRLYWYRQTLGQGPEFLTYFQNEAQLEKSRLLSDRFSAERPKGSFSTLEIQRTEQGDSAMYLCASSLQGTDTEAFFGQGTRLTVV.